This record concerns one TCR beta chain sequence. No cognate antigen has been identified for it. The record has no base qualities; no much larger clone is one base away. The data belong to a study of blood T cell repertoires in COVID-19 (dated by TCRdb to about 2020). In terms of the full investigation: The collaborator samples originated in the United States, Italy and Spain and spanned the acute and convalescent phases of COVID-19. The material from the prospective study consisted of cDNA or gDNA derived from T cells, B-cell-depleted T cells, or PBMCs. Subjects who had been exposed to COVID-19, were actively infected with it, or had recovered from it provided the deeply sampled blood TCRbeta repertoires that made up the dataset. The repertoires were made available in a free public database intended to serve as a resource for research on the immune response to SARS-CoV-2. Samples were obtained from the ongoing ImmuneRACE study (first 160 participants) and from over 1,000 subjects provided by 6 global collaborators. Sample metadata almost always included a de-identified subject ID, COVID-19 status, age in years and sex. HLA class I and class II types, where available, came from metadata supplied by the sample provider rather than from assay-based typing. General study outcomes and caveats: The quantity of clinical and demographic metadata differed by source and by participant and was supplied without curation.

TCRbeta CDR3 regions were amplified from genomic DNA using the immunoSEQ Assay, a bias-controlled multiplex PCR. In the paper's pipeline: The number of nucleated cells in each sample was estimated by amplification of reference gene primers within the assay. To quantify the absolute abundance of each unique TCRbeta CDR3 rearrangement, sequence reads were collapsed and filtered. For each sample, productive Simpson clonality was calculated by taking the square root of Simpson's diversity index across productive rearrangements. TCRdb carries this immuneACCESS record with in-frame sequences only. Its versions omit some clonotypes, under half of them owing to an unresolved V gene in the studies checked, with the rest unexplained. The DNA gave D and trimming, while V, J and clone size come from that table. Counted in this sample were under 400,000 clones; approximately 86% of them appeared once. The ten largest clones take up approximately 4.4% of the sample.

Based on the germline V gene (reference sequence), the CDR1 and CDR2 sequences are DFQATT and SNEGSKA. The CDR3 measures 13 amino acids from cysteine to phenylalanine. Solely the CDR3 DNA is kept, with 39 bases framed from the first base. At the junction V is shortened by 3 bases and J by 5 bases; bases outside the gene matches: 5. Participants in the prospective study were aged roughly 18 to 89 years, lived in under 30 United States geographic areas, and enrolled through a virtual design. In the prospective study, participants were assigned to cohorts based on the clinical history participants reported in a screening survey and a study questionnaire. Each participant in the prospective study had whole blood, serum and a nasopharyngeal or oropharyngeal swab collected by mobile phlebotomists. Participants in the prospective study had the option to provide additional blood draws and questionnaires over a 2-month period. Before DNA extraction, blood samples from the prospective study were shipped at room temperature or frozen.

The source is a woman aged 40 to 55 with acute COVID-19. Recombination linked TRBV20-1 to TRBJ2-7, with 9 bases aligning to TRBD2. Sequencing used PBMCs or T cells enriched from blood (not recorded which). The bases read TGCAGTGCTAGTAGCGGGAGAATCCACGAGCAGTACTTC. Its protein is CSASSGRIHEQYF.